Each of the 9 T cell receptor beta chains below was sequenced from the same sample in a study of spatial heterogeneity in lung cancer. Time point specified: sample taken at primary tumor resection. Whole RNA was taken from tumor, nontumor lung or frozen PBMC; it was then sequenced unsorted. MiXCR, run by TCRdb on the 5' RACE reads, gives a single entry per CDR3 protein. Seen here are approximately 49,000 distinct CDR3 sequences, roughly 5.2% observed once, and the top ten hold 11%. The source material was PBMCs, sampled at surgery. Receptors were obtained from a male donor with early-stage non-small cell lung cancer.

This clonotype was seen ten or more times. V usage is TRBV5-1 and J usage is TRBJ2-3, with D tentatively TRBD1 or TRBD2 (6 bases each). Germline V gene lookup returns CDR1 SGHRS and CDR2 YFSETQ. This CDR3 has 17 amino acids. V gave up 4 bases and J gave up 2 bases, with 20 bases separating them. CDR3 loop: CASSASRGTGATDTQYF. CDR3 coding DNA: TGCGCCAGCAGCGCCTCCAGGGGTACGGGAGCCACAGATACGCAGTATTTT.

This clonotype was counted many times. V usage is TRBV6-1 and J usage is TRBJ1-5; D unresolved. The V end was cut by 2 bases, the J end by 6 bases, with 11 bases between. Germline V gene sequence: CDR1 MNHNS, CDR2 SASEGT. The CDR3 is 14 residues long. The CDR3 protein is CASSEFGGGQPQHF. Written as DNA, the CDR3 is TGTGCCAGCAGTGAATTTGGAGGAGGTCAGCCCCAGCATTTT.

At least ten counts were recorded for this clonotype. V and J are TRBV2 and TRBJ1-1, with TRBD1 as a possible D gene (5 bases). This CDR3 has 13 amino acids. Germline V gene data show CDR1 as SNHLY and CDR2 as FYNNEI. V was trimmed by 6 bases and J by 3 bases, leaving 11 bases between them. CDR3 residues: CASRKGLDTEAFF. The CDR3 nucleotides read TGTGCCAGCAGGAAGGGGTTGGACACTGAAGCTTTCTTT.

This clonotype was observed at least ten times. The J gene is TRBJ2-3, the V gene TRBV7-3; 14 bases fit TRBD2. Germline values: CDR1 SGHTA, CDR2 FQGTGA. This CDR3 has 19 amino acids. The trim removed 1 base at V and 6 bases at J, leaving 12 bases unmatched. The CDR3 sequence: CASSLISGLAGGETDTQYF. The CDR3 DNA reads TGTGCCAGCAGCTTAATTAGTGGACTAGCGGGAGGTGAGACGGATACGCAGTATTTT.

In its sample, this clonotype was seen many times. This rearrangement joins TRBV5-1 to TRBJ1-1; D possibly corresponds to TRBD1 (6 bases). The length of the CDR3 is 13 residues. Germline loops: CDR1 SGHRS, CDR2 YFSETQ. V gave up 0 bases and J gave up 4 bases, with 7 bases separating them. CDR3: CASSLDRVTEAFF. The DNA for the CDR3 is TGCGCCAGCAGCTTGGACAGGGTCACTGAAGCTTTCTTT.

This clonotype counts as medium-sized. The V gene is TRBV5-6, the J gene TRBJ2-5, with unresolved D. The germline V gene encodes CDR1 SGHDT and CDR2 YYEEEE. Trimming left V 2 bases short and J 5 bases short, with 4 bases between. The CDR3 has 11 residues. The chain's CDR3 is CASSFGETQYF. The CDR3, as DNA: TGTGCCAGCAGCTTCGGGGAGACCCAGTACTTC.

This clonotype was observed a few times. This CDR3 reads CAWSVPLGQGENTEAFF. CDR3 in DNA: TGTGCCTGGAGTGTACCCCTTGGACAGGGGGAGAACACTGAAGCTTTCTTT. The chain combines TRBV30 with TRBJ1-1, with TRBD1 matching 10 bases. The V gene's germline CDR1 is GTSNPN and CDR2 SVGIG (reference sequence). This CDR3 spans 17 amino acids. Germline trimming cut 0 bases from V and 1 base from J; bases unmatched to any gene: 8.

This clonotype was seen repeatedly, ten times or more. This chain links TRBV7-2 with TRBJ2-3; 10 bases line up with TRBD2. The V gene end was trimmed by 5 bases and the J gene end by 3 bases; junction bases not matched to a gene: 14. The CDR3 is made up of 18 amino acids. CDR1 SGHTA and CDR2 FQGNSA come from the germline V gene. The chain's CDR3 is CASSPAASGSGGTDTQYF. The CDR3 DNA sequence: TGTGCCAGCAGCCCCGCGGCTAGCGGGAGCGGCGGGACAGATACGCAGTATTTT.

This clonotype was seen at least ten times. J is TRBJ2-7 and V is TRBV4-3, with 10 bases identical to TRBD1. With V trimmed by 0 bases and J by 2 bases, 4 bases remained unmatched. This CDR3 contains 16 residues. In germline, CDR1 is LGHNA, CDR2 YSLEER. The CDR3: CASSQDRGTGAYEQYF. The CDR3 nucleotides are TGCGCCAGCAGCCAAGATCGGGGGACAGGGGCCTACGAGCAGTACTTC.